This entry features one TCR beta chain sequence. The source of the sample is a study of blood T cell repertoires in COVID-19. Study information: Some COVID-19 samples were acute and others convalescent; all came from the United States, Italy and Spain. The analysed material was cDNA or gDNA that came from T cells, B-cell-depleted T cells, or PBMCs.

Authors' processing steps: Counts of nucleated cells, estimated from reference gene primer amplification, were obtained. Profiled with immunoSEQ multiplex PCR; TCRdb holds only in-frame clones, not every one. That table gives V, J and clone size, and the DNA gave D and trimming. This sample has roughly 64,000 clones, with 65% to 90% found just once. The CDR3 is 14 amino acids. V was shortened by 5 bases and J by 0 bases, with 10 bases between the two germline ends. Looked up from germline, CDR1 is SGHNT and CDR2 is YENEEA. This chain uses TRBV11-3 with TRBJ2-5, with D possibly TRBD2 on 6 matching bases. Source material: peripheral blood. The sequence was obtained from a middle-aged man with acute or convalescent COVID-19. The CDR3 coding sequence is TGTGCCAGCAGCCTGGGGAGGTACCAAGAGACCCAGTACTTC. Its protein product is CASSLGRYQETQYF.